Shown below are 29 T cell receptor beta chains from a single sample sequenced in a study of low-dose radiotherapy and immunotherapy resistance in tumors. As for time point: before trial treatment. With TRAV- and TRBV-specific primers, first-strand cDNA was made, covering the alpha and beta chains. TCRs were amplified for approximately 21 PCR cycles with a constant-region primer and V-primer adapter. Via MiXCR, TCRdb re-called the reads, giving one row per CDR3 protein. The table has tens of thousands of distinct CDR3 sequences, more than 8.5% seen once. Sample: PBMCs, taken before treatment. All receptors come from a male donor with prostate cancer.

There are many counts of this clonotype. The chain couples TRBV11-2 to TRBJ2-1, with a possible D match to TRBD1 (5 bases). The CDR3 contains 15 residues. Trimming cost V 0 bases and J 8 bases, with 14 bases left between them. Per the germline V gene, CDR1 is SGHAT and CDR2 is FQNNGV. For the CDR3, the DNA is TGTGCCAGCAGCTTAGATCCTGGGGCGTTATATGAGCAGTTCTTC. This sequence encodes CASSLDPGALYEQFF.

This clonotype was counted many times. The chain joins TRBV6-5 to TRBJ1-2, with 7 bases identical to TRBD1. The CDR3 is made up of 14 amino acids. Germline assignment: CDR1 MNHEY and CDR2 SVGAGI. With 4 bases clipped from V and 7 bases from J, the junction kept 9 bases outside the gene matches. For the CDR3, the DNA is TGTGCCAGCAGTTTGACCGACAGGGCCCCTGGCTACACCTTC. Protein sequence: CASSLTDRAPGYTF.

This clonotype was detected many times. The chain couples TRBV30 to TRBJ1-4; D unclear. CDR3 length: 15 amino acids. Trimming removed 8 bases from V and 4 bases from J, with 20 bases in between. Germline assignment: CDR1 GTSNPN and CDR2 SVGIG (reference sequence). The DNA for the CDR3 is TGTGCCCAGCCTGGCCGGGTCAACAATAATGAAAAACTGTTTTTT. Its translation: CAQPGRVNNNEKLFF.

This clonotype was recorded at least ten times. The chain couples TRBV5-1 to TRBJ1-5; possible D gene TRBD1, 5 bases. The germline gives CDR1 SGHRS, CDR2 YFSETQ. CDR3 length: 15 residues. The V gene lost 1 base and the J gene lost 0 bases, with 8 bases spanning the gap. CDR3 bases: TGCGCCAGCAGCTTGTCCGGGGGTAGCAATCAGCCCCAGCATTTT. Its translation is CASSLSGGSNQPQHF.

The DNA of the CDR3 is TGTGCCTCTAGCCTCGCGGGGAGCGGGAGCTACGAGCAGTACTTC. It yields the protein CASSLAGSGSYEQYF. This chain joins TRBV19 and TRBJ2-7; 8 nucleotides agree with TRBD2. Trimming cost V 11 bases and J 3 bases; bases outside gene matches: 15. Germline assignment: CDR1 LNHDA and CDR2 SQIVND (reference sequence). The CDR3 is made up of 15 amino acids.

With respect to this clonotype: This likely reflects a read error, since a far larger clone is one base away. This chain links TRBV20-1 with TRBJ2-4, with 8 nucleotides matching TRBD1. Germline V gene lookup returns CDR1 DFQATT and CDR2 SNEGSKA (reference sequence). Trimming cost V 3 bases and J 13 bases; bases outside gene matches: 14. The CDR3 length is 14 residues. The CDR3 coding sequence is TGCAGTGCTAGGGCAGGGGGCCCGAACAATGAGCAGTACTTC. This sequence encodes CSARAGGPNNEQYF.

This clonotype came up many times. The rearrangement joins TRBV10-3 to TRBJ2-3; perhaps TRBD1 as D (6 bases). V shed 5 bases and J shed 0 bases, with 12 bases lying between them. Germline-derived CDR1 and CDR2 are ENHRY and SYGVKD. CDR3 length: 15 residues. The CDR3 protein is CAISPGTTSTDTQYF. The CDR3 region has the DNA TGTGCCATCAGTCCCGGGACAACGAGCACAGATACGCAGTATTTT.

This clonotype showed up many times. The chain employs TRBV5-4 and TRBJ2-3; 7 bases match TRBD2. V shed 1 base and J 0 bases; nucleotides not matched to a gene: 17. Per the germline V gene, CDR1 is SGHNT and CDR2 is YYREEE (reference sequence). CDR3 length equals 20 residues. The CDR3 bases are TGTGCCAGCAGCTTGTTTGTTGGTTTGGCTAGCGGAAATAGCACAGATACGCAGTATTTT. Its protein product is CASSLFVGLASGNSTDTQYF.

In this sample, this clonotype turned up many times. V is TRBV12-3 or TRBV12-4 and J is TRBJ1-2; a weak D match, TRBD1 (6 bases). With 6 bases removed from V and 4 bases from J, the gap between germline ends came to 21 bases. There are 16 residues in the CDR3. The CDR3 spells CASRSAHVGGGYGYTF. The CDR3 region has the DNA TGTGCCAGCAGAAGTGCCCATGTAGGGGGTGGCTATGGCTACACCTTC.

Note on this clonotype: This likely came from a read error, as a far larger clone is one base away. Because it lacks the conserved phenylalanine or tryptophan at the end, this CDR3 is likely a read error. The chain recombines TRBV5-7 with TRBJ2-3, with D maybe TRBD2 (6 bases). TRBV5-7 is flagged as an ORF with uncertain function. Trimming stripped 4 bases from V and 1 base from J, with 10 bases between. The CDR3 is 14 amino acids. The CDR3 loop reads CASSLSGGTDTQYC. The DNA for the CDR3 is TGTGCCAGCAGCCTCTCGGGGGGCACAGATACGCAGTATTGT.

This clonotype has ten or more counts. The chain combines TRBV27 with TRBJ1-1; the match to TRBD1 covers 12 bases. V shed 3 bases, J shed 9 bases, and the junction held 14 bases outside the gene matches. The germline CDR1 and CDR2 sequences are MNHEY and SMNVEV (reference sequence). The CDR3 is made up of 17 amino acids. CDR3 nucleotides: TGTGCCAGCAGTTTCTCCTCGCCGGGACAGGGGGCCGAGAAAGCTTTCTTT. Translated, it gives CASSFSSPGQGAEKAFF.

This clonotype appeared many times. The chain combines TRBV24-1 with TRBJ1-1; no firm D call. CDR1 and CDR2 (germline): KGHDR, SFDVKD. This CDR3 region has 12 residues. Trimming removed 0 bases at V and 7 bases at J, with 5 bases between. The CDR3 sequence is CATSDLAGEAFF. The CDR3 DNA sequence: TGTGCCACCAGTGATTTGGCGGGTGAAGCTTTCTTT.

This clonotype occurred many times. The V gene is TRBV6-5, the J gene TRBJ2-1, with 9 bases fitting TRBD2. V was clipped by 5 bases and J by 4 bases; unmatched bases: 6. Germline CDR1 reads MNHEY; CDR2 reads SVGAGI. This CDR3 has 15 residues. The CDR3 protein is CASSKAGGSYNEQFF. Written as DNA, the CDR3 is TGTGCCAGCAGTAAAGCGGGAGGTTCTTACAATGAGCAGTTCTTC.

Ten or more counts support this clonotype. V and J are TRBV29-1 and TRBJ1-2, with D possibly matching TRBD1 (5 bases). The germline CDR1 and CDR2 sequences are SQVTM and ANQGSEA. Trimming pared 5 bases from V and 5 bases from J, leaving 15 bases between. The CDR3 is 13 residues long. DNA for the CDR3: TGCAGCGTTTCGATCGGCGGGGGGTATGGCTACACCTTC. It specifies CSVSIGGGYGYTF.

This clonotype was detected many times. One junction end does not reproduce the germline sequence, and a read error may be involved. The rearrangement links TRBV5-3 to TRBJ1-1; D might be TRBD1 (5 bases). TRBV5-3 is an open reading frame whose function is uncertain. The CDR3 loop spans 15 amino acids. CDR3 amino acids: CASSFRQSMNTEAFF. The CDR3 bases are TGTGCCAGCAGCTTCAGACAGTCTATGAACACTGAAGCTTTCTTT.

This clonotype was detected many times. The chain employs TRBV3-1 and TRBJ2-1, with D perhaps matching TRBD1 or TRBD2 (6 bases each). The CDR3 runs to 16 residues. V lost 4 bases and J lost 4, with 17 bases in between. Germline CDR1 LGHDT, CDR2 YNNKEL (reference sequence). As DNA, the CDR3 is TGTGCCAGCAGCCGTAGCGGAGGGGGTCCTTACAATGAGCAGTTCTTC. It yields the protein CASSRSGGGPYNEQFF.

This clonotype was detected ten times or more. This chain connects TRBV7-9 to TRBJ1-5; D ambiguous. Looked up from germline, CDR1 is SEHNR and CDR2 is FQNEAQ (reference sequence). V lost 0 bases and J 6 bases, leaving 3 bases between the germline ends. The CDR3 extends over 12 amino acids. The CDR3 loop reads CASSLAVQPQHF. The CDR3 coding sequence is TGTGCCAGCAGCTTAGCGGTTCAGCCCCAGCATTTT.

This clonotype was counted ten times or more. The V gene is TRBV7-9, the J gene TRBJ1-2; D is ambiguous. The CDR3 totals 14 residues. Looked up from germline, CDR1 is SEHNR and CDR2 is FQNEAQ (reference sequence). Between the trimmed V and J ends, which lost 5 bases and 6 bases, there was a span of 16 bases. The CDR3 spells CASSEQIKSDGYTF. As DNA, the CDR3 is TGTGCCAGCAGCGAACAGATAAAAAGCGATGGCTACACCTTC.

This clonotype was seen at least ten times. The chain couples TRBV14 to TRBJ2-1, with 11 nucleotides matching TRBD2. CDR1 and CDR2 from the germline V gene are SGHDN and FVKESK. The CDR3 length is 17 residues. V lost 4 bases and J lost 1; bases outside the gene matches: 6. CDR3 DNA sequence: TGTGCCAGCAGCCTTGGACTAGCGGGCCTTTCCTACAATGAGCAGTTCTTC. Translating it yields CASSLGLAGLSYNEQFF.

This clonotype came up many times. The chain couples TRBV5-1 to TRBJ1-5; D unresolved. This CDR3 is 18 amino acids long. The V gene lost 4 bases and the J gene lost 0 bases, with 20 bases spanning the gap. Germline V CDR1 and CDR2: SGHRS, YFSETQ. CDR3 residues: CASSARLEKAYSNQPQHF. The CDR3 nucleotides read TGCGCCAGCAGCGCTCGACTGGAAAAGGCTTATAGCAATCAGCCCCAGCATTTT. The whole variable domain, remainder taken from reference TRBV5-1 and TRBJ1-5, is KAGVTQTPRYLIKTRGQQVTLSCSPISGHRSVSWYQQTPGQGLQFLFEYFSETQRNKGNFPGRFSGRQFSNSRSEMNVSTLELGDSALYLCASSARLEKAYSNQPQHFGDGTRLSIL.

This clonotype was seen repeatedly, ten times or more. The chain recombines TRBV19 with TRBJ2-4; D unresolved. CDR1 and CDR2 (germline): LNHDA, SQIVND (reference sequence). This CDR3 has 14 amino acids. V dropped 5 bases and J dropped 4 bases, with 12 bases sitting between them. The CDR3 reads CASSSSLLKNIQYF. CDR3 in DNA: TGTGCCAGTAGTTCTTCACTCCTTAAAAACATTCAGTACTTC.

In this sample, this clonotype turned up many times. This chain joins TRBV10-3 and TRBJ1-5; 9 bases match TRBD1. J was trimmed by 1 base and V by 4 bases; bases with no gene match: 2. This CDR3 is built from 15 residues. Germline V gene sequence: CDR1 ENHRY, CDR2 SYGVKD. The CDR3 loop reads CAISAGTGSNQPQHF. The CDR3 region has the DNA TGTGCCATCAGTGCCGGGACAGGGAGCAATCAGCCCCAGCATTTT.

V gene TRBV28 combines with J gene TRBJ1-6; D remains ambiguous. V lost 9 bases and J lost 7, with 10 bases in between. This CDR3 contains 12 residues. Germline CDR1 reads MDHEN; CDR2 reads SYDVKM. The CDR3 DNA sequence: TGTGCCAGTCGCCCCAGGAATTCACCCCTCCACTTT. Its translation is CASRPRNSPLHF.

There are many counts of this clonotype. V gene TRBV29-1 combines with J gene TRBJ1-2; TRBD1 matches 10 bases. J lost 0 bases, V lost 0 bases, and 7 bases had no gene match. Germline CDR1 is SQVTM and CDR2 is ANQGSEA. The CDR3 runs to 17 residues. The DNA for the CDR3 is TGCAGCGTTGAAGATGTGGGACAGGGGACTACTAACTATGGCTACACCTTC. Translation: CSVEDVGQGTTNYGYTF.

This clonotype showed up many times. The chain joins TRBV6-5 to TRBJ2-1; D is perhaps TRBD1 or TRBD2 (6 bases each). Per germline, CDR1 MNHEY and CDR2 SVGAGI. V was trimmed by 8 bases and J by 0 bases, leaving 11 bases between them. The CDR3 extends over 14 amino acids. CDR3 loop: CASGGLSSYNEQFF. CDR3 DNA: TGTGCCAGCGGGGGGCTATCCTCCTACAATGAGCAGTTCTTC.

In its sample, this clonotype was seen many times. The chain carries TRBV20-1 and TRBJ2-7; 9 positions agree with TRBD2. The CDR3 spans 16 residues. With V trimmed by 0 bases and J by 0 bases, 6 bases remained unmatched. The germline V gene has CDR1 DFQATT and CDR2 SNEGSKA (reference sequence). CDR3 amino acids: CSARDLLAGSSYEQYF. CDR3 bases: TGCAGTGCTAGAGATCTTCTAGCGGGGAGCTCCTACGAGCAGTACTTC.

The sample holds many counts of this clonotype. The chain combines TRBV7-9 with TRBJ2-1; D gene unclear. CDR1 and CDR2 (germline): SEHNR, FQNEAQ (reference sequence). Trimming cost V 5 bases and J 2 bases, with 13 bases left between them. The CDR3 totals 15 residues. In DNA, the CDR3 is TGTGCCAGCAGCCAGTCGGGTGGGGCCTACAATGAGCAGTTCTTC. It encodes CASSQSGGAYNEQFF.

This clonotype was recorded a few times. This chain connects TRBV5-1 to TRBJ2-2; possibly TRBD1 or TRBD2 for D (6 bases each). V lost 7 bases and J 0 bases, leaving 22 bases between the germline ends. The CDR3 contains 18 residues. Germline V CDR1 and CDR2: SGHRS, YFSETQ. This CDR3 reads CASSGGGRLATNTGELFF. In nucleotides, the CDR3 is TGCGCCAGCTCCGGGGGCGGTCGGCTAGCGACGAACACCGGGGAGCTGTTTTTT.

Points on this clonotype: Mismatch with germline at one junction end may stem from a read error. The V and J genes are TRBV5-1 and TRBJ2-7; 12 nucleotides align to TRBD2. This CDR3 has 18 residues. CDR1 is SGHRS, CDR2 YFSETQ, per germline. The CDR3: CASSPGLAGLAVTDEHFF. The CDR3 coding sequence is TGCGCCAGCAGCCCAGGACTAGCGGGACTAGCTGTTACAGATGAGCATTTCTTC.